The 7 T cell receptor beta chains presented below share a single source sample, sequenced in a study of blood T cell repertoires in COVID-19. The repertoire was sequenced with immunoSEQ multiplex PCR; TCRdb's copy has only in-frame clones and lacks some. The table shows under 55,000 clones, with about 85% occurring only once. Sequencing was performed on peripheral blood. These receptors were obtained from a woman of 80 years or more with acute or convalescent COVID-19.

The chain uses TRBV28 and TRBJ1-5; D unresolved. The CDR3 has 11 residues. Germline V gene data show CDR1 as MDHEN and CDR2 as SYDVKM. V dropped 7 bases and J dropped 3 bases, with 4 bases sitting between them. The chain's CDR3 is CASTSNQPQHF. CDR3 in DNA: TGTGCCAGCACCTCCAATCAGCCCCAGCATTTT.

The chain couples TRBV18 to TRBJ1-1; 7 positions agree with TRBD1. The V segment lost 3 bases and the J segment 1 base; nucleotides outside the gene matches: 5. The CDR3 has 15 amino acids. Germline CDR1 is KGHSH and CDR2 is LQKENI. In nucleotides, the CDR3 is TGTGCCAGCTCACCGTGGACAGGCCAGAACACTGAAGCTTTCTTT. This codes for CASSPWTGQNTEAFF. The variable domain in full, with the rest retrieved from reference TRBV18 and TRBJ1-1, is NAGVMQNPRHLVRRRGQEARLRCSPMKGHSHVYWYRQLPEEGLKFMVYLQKENIIDESGMPKERFSAEFPKEGPSILRIQQVVRGDSAAYFCASSPWTGQNTEAFFGQGTRLTVV.

V gene TRBV28 combines with J gene TRBJ2-1; possible D gene TRBD2, 5 bases. The CDR3 has 13 amino acids. V lost 6 bases, J lost 8 bases, and 14 bases lay in between. Germline CDR1 MDHEN, CDR2 SYDVKM. This CDR3 is CASSPGSLDEQFF. For the CDR3, the DNA is TGTGCCAGCAGCCCGGGGAGCCTCGATGAGCAGTTCTTC.

J is TRBJ1-2 and V is TRBV27, with D unclear. Trimming cost V 2 bases and J 2 bases, with 6 bases left between them. CDR1 is MNHEY and CDR2 is SMNVEV in the germline V gene (reference sequence). The CDR3 contains 13 residues. CDR3 residues: CASSLTRNYGYTF. CDR3 nucleotide sequence: TGTGCCAGCAGTTTAACCAGAAACTATGGCTACACCTTC.

The J gene is TRBJ2-3, the V gene TRBV4-2, with 8 bases matching TRBD2. There are 17 residues in the CDR3. The junction had 8 bases not matched to a gene; V was cut back by 1 base and J by 2 bases. Germline V gives CDR1 LGHNA, CDR2 YNFKEQ. CDR3 region: CASSQGKTSGPTDTQYF. CDR3 nucleotide sequence: TGTGCCAGCAGCCAAGGAAAAACTAGCGGCCCCACAGATACGCAGTATTTT.

This chain links TRBV25-1 with TRBJ2-1; 7 nucleotides agree with TRBD2. This CDR3 region has 16 residues. With 1 base clipped from V and 7 bases from J, the junction kept 10 bases outside the gene matches. CDR1 MGHDK and CDR2 SYGVNS come from the germline V gene. The CDR3 nucleotides are TGTGCCAGCAGTGAATTGGGCGAGCGGGATCGGAATGAGCAGTTCTTC. This translates into CASSELGERDRNEQFF.

This chain uses TRBV10-3 with TRBJ1-2; D not certain. CDR3 length equals 16 residues. With 0 bases removed from V and 4 bases from J, the gap between germline ends came to 15 bases. The germline V gene has CDR1 ENHRY and CDR2 SYGVKD. The CDR3 is CAISESWASEGYGYTF. The CDR3, as DNA: TGTGCCATCAGTGAGTCTTGGGCATCTGAGGGCTATGGCTACACCTTC.